One and the same sample provided the 2 T cell receptor beta chains below, sequenced in a study of blood T cell repertoires in COVID-19. The table came from immunoSEQ multiplex PCR; TCRdb's copy has only in-frame clones and leaves some out. The sample consists of about 160,000 clones, approximately 87% of them appearing once. Sequenced input: peripheral blood. The source of these receptors is a woman aged 70 to 79 with COVID-19, enrolled during active disease.

The CDR3 protein is CASSLNSNTEAFF. CDR3 sequence (DNA): TGCGCCAGCAGCTTGAACAGTAACACTGAAGCTTTCTTT. The chain carries TRBV5-1 and TRBJ1-1; D remains unclear. The length of the CDR3 is 13 residues. Trimming pared 1 base from V and 2 bases from J, leaving 6 bases between. CDR1 is SGHRS, CDR2 YFSETQ, per germline.

The V gene is TRBV28, the J gene TRBJ1-3; tentative D call: TRBD1 (5 bases). V was clipped by 7 bases and J by 2 bases, with 12 bases between them. Germline values: CDR1 MDHEN, CDR2 SYDVKM. The CDR3 is 14 residues long. As DNA, the CDR3 is TGTGCCAGCATTAACCGGGGGGCTGGAAACACCATATATTTT. It yields the protein CASINRGAGNTIYF.